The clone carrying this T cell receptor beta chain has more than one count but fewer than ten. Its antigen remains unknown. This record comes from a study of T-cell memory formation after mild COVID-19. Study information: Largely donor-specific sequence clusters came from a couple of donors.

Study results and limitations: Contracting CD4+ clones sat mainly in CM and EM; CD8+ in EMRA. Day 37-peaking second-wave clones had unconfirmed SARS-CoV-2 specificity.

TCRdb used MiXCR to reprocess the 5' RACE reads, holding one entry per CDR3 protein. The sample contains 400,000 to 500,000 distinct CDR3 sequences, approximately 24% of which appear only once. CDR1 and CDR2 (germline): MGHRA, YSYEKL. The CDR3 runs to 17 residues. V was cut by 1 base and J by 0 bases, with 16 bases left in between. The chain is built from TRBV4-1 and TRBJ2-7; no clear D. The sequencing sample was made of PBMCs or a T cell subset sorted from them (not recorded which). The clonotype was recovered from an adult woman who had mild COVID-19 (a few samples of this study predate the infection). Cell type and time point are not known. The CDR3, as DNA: TGCGCCAGCAGCCAAGTAGGTACCCTAGGAAACTCCTACGAGCAGTACTTC. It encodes CASSQVGTLGNSYEQYF.